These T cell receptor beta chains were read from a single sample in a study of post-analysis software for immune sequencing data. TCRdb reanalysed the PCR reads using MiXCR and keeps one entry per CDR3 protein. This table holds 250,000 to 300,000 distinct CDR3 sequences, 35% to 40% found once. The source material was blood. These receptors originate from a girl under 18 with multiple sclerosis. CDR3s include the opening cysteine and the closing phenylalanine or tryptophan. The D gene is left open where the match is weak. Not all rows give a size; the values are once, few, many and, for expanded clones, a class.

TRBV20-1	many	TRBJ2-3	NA	TGCAGTGCTAGAAGTATTTCGGGAGAGGCAGATACGCAGTATTTT	CSARSISGEADTQYF
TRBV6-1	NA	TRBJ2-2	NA	TGTGCCAGCAGTGGTGCCTTGGATGGGACCGGGGAGCTGTTTTTT	CASSGALDGTGELFF
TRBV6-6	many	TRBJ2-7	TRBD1	TGTGCCAGCAGTTACCTAGGGGGCCTCCCCTACGAGCAGTACTTC	CASSYLGGLPYEQYF
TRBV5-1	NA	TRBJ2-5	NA	TGCGCCAGCTCGATAGACCAAGAGACCCAGTACTTC	CASSIDQETQYF
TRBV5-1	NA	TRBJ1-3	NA	TGCGCCAGCAGCTTGTCGACCGGGAGCTCTGGAAACACCATATATTTT	CASSLSTGSSGNTIYF
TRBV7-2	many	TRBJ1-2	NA	TGTGCCAGCAGCCTGGACGGTCTCGGTAGCTACACCTTC	CASSLDGLGSYTF
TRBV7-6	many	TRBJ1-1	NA	TGTGCCAGCAGCCCCACCGCCGCGGGGGTAGGCGCTGAAGCTTTCTTT	CASSPTAAGVGAEAFF
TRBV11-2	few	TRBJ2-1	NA	TGTGCCAGCAGCCCGGGCGGGTGGCGTGAGCAGTTCTTC	CASSPGGWREQFF
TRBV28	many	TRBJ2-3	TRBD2	TGTGCCAGCAGTTTTGGGACTAGCAGCACAGATACGCAGTATTTT	CASSFGTSSTDTQYF
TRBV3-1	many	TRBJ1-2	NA	TGTGCCAGCAGCCCCGAGGGTGGATATGGCTACACCTTC	CASSPEGGYGYTF
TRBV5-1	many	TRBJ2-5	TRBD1	TGCGCCAGCAGCAACTTTGACAGGGCAGAGACCCAGTACTTC	CASSNFDRAETQYF
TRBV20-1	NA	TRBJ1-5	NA	TGCAGTGCTACCTCAGATTATCAGCCCCAGCATTTT	CSATSDYQPQHF
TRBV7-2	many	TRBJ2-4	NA	TGTGCCAGCAGCTTAGTTAAAAACATTCAGTACTTC	CASSLVKNIQYF
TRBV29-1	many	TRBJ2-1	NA	TGCAGCGTTGCGGATCTGATATATAATGAGCAGTTCTTC	CSVADLIYNEQFF
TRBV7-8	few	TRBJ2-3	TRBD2	TGTGCCAGCAGCCTCCGTTTAGCGGGAGTGGTAGATACGCAGTATTTT	CASSLRLAGVVDTQYF
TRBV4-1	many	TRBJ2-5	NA	TGCGCCAGCAGCCAAGATCGGGCGGAACAAGAGACCCAGTACTTC	CASSQDRAEQETQYF
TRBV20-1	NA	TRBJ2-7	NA	TGCAGTCCGGGGGACTTAAGAAGGGTTGGGTCCTACGAGCAGTACTTC	CSPGDLRRVGSYEQYF
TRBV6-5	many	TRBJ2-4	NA	TGTGCCAGCAGAGTAGCGGGACAGGACATTCAGTACTTC	CASRVAGQDIQYF
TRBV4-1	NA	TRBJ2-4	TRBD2	TGCGCCAGCAGCCAAGATTCAATTCGCGGCGGGAGGGCCAAAAACATTCAGTACTTC	CASSQDSIRGGRAKNIQYF
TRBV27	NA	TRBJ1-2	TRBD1	TGTGCCAGCAGTTCGGCCGGGACAGGGCTGAAAAACTATGGCTACACCTTC	CASSSAGTGLKNYGYTF
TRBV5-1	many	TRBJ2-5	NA	TGCGCCAGCGGGCGACCGGGGACAGAGACCCAGTACTTC	CASGRPGTETQYF
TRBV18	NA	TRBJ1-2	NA	TGTGCCAGCTCACCGAATGGACGGAGAGATGGCTACACCTTC	CASSPNGRRDGYTF
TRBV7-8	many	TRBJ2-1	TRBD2	TGCGCCGCCGGGAGGTCGGAAAATGAGCAGTTCTTC	CAAGRSENEQFF
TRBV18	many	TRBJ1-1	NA	TGTGCCAGCTCACCCCCCCCCGAGGGCACTGAAGCTTTCTTT	CASSPPPEGTEAFF
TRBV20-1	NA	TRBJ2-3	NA	TGCAGTGCTGGGGTGGGCGCTGCAGATACGCAGTATTTT	CSAGVGAADTQYF
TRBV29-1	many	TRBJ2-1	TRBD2	TGCAGCGTTGAGTCCCCCCCCGGGACTAGCAGACCTGAGCAGTTCTTC	CSVESPPGTSRPEQFF
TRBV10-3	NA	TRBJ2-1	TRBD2	TGTGCCATCAGCGGGGGGATCTACAATGAGCAGTTCTTC	CAISGGIYNEQFF
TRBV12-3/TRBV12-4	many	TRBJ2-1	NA	TGTGCCAGCAGTTTTACGGCAGGGACATCGAATGAGCAGTTCTTC	CASSFTAGTSNEQFF
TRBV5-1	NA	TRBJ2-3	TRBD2	TGCGCCAGCAGCCCTGGGACTAGCGGGATAGTCCCAGATACGCAGTATTTT	CASSPGTSGIVPDTQYF
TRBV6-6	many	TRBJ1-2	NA	TGTGCCAGCAGCCCACCCGGGGGAACCAACTATGGCTACACCTTC	CASSPPGGTNYGYTF
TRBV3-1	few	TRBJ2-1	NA	TGTGCCAGCAGCCAAGTAAGACAGTTCGGGCAGTTCTTC	CASSQVRQFGQFF
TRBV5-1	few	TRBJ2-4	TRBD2	TGCGCCAGCAGCTTGGAGCCTAGCGGGTCCCTATTAGCCAAAAACATTCAGTACTTC	CASSLEPSGSLLAKNIQYF
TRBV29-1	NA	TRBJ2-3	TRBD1	TGCAGCGTTGGGACAGGGGGTTCCACAGATACGCAGTATTTT	CSVGTGGSTDTQYF
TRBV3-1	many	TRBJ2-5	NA	TGTGCCAGCAGCCATACTGGGAGGCAAGAGACCCAGTACTTC	CASSHTGRQETQYF
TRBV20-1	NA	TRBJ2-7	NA	TGCAGTGCTAGATGGCCCCCCCTGGAGCAGTACTTC	CSARWPPLEQYF
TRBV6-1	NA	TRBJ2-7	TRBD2	TGTGCCAGCAGCCGACCCTTAGCGGGGGGGCCCCGTTACAATGAGCAGTACTTC	CASSRPLAGGPRYNEQYF
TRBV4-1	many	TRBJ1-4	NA	TGCGCCAGCAGCCAAGATCCAGGGCGGAATAATGAAAAACTGTTTTTT	CASSQDPGRNNEKLFF
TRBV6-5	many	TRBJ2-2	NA	TGTGCCAGCAGTTACTCGAATGCGAACACCGGGGAGCTGTTTTTT	CASSYSNANTGELFF
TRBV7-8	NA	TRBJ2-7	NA	TGTGCCAGCAGCTTAGGTTACAGATCCTACGAGCAGTACTTC	CASSLGYRSYEQYF
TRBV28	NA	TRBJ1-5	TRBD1	TGTGCCAGCAGTACACGACAGGGGGCTGGCAATCAGCCCCAGCATTTT	CASSTRQGAGNQPQHF
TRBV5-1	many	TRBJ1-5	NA	TGCGCCAGCAGCGAGGACGGGCATCAGCCCCAGCATTTT	CASSEDGHQPQHF
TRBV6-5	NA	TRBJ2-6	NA	TGTGCCACTTACGGGGCATCTGGGGCCAACGTCCTGACTTTC	CATYGASGANVLTF
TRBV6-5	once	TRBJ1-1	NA	TGTGCCAGCAGTTGCTCGAGTTCCGCCACTGAAGCTTTCTTT	CASSCSSSATEAFF
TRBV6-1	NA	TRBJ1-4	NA	TGTGCCAGCAGTGACAGGGGCAAGGGGGAAAAACTGTTTTTT	CASSDRGKGEKLFF
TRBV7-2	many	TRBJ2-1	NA	TGTGCCAGCAGCTTAGCCCCTGCGGGCTTGTCCTACAATGAGCAGTTCTTC	CASSLAPAGLSYNEQFF
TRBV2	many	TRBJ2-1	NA	TGTGCCAGCAGCAGGGATGGGGGTGAGCAGTTCTTC	CASSRDGGEQFF
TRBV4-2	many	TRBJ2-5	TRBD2	TGTGCCAGCAGCCAAGCCATGACTAGCGGCCAAGAGACCCAGTACTTC	CASSQAMTSGQETQYF
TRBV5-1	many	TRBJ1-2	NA	TGCGCCAGCAGCCCAGCGGGGGGCAAAGGGGTTGGCTACACCTTC	CASSPAGGKGVGYTF
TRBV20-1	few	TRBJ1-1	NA	TGCAGTGCTAGAGATAGGTATCGCTGGGACACTGAAGCTTTCTTT	CSARDRYRWDTEAFF
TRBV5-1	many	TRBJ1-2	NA	TGCGCCAGCAGCCCTCGTCCGAAGGGGGTAGACTATGGCTACACCTTC	CASSPRPKGVDYGYTF
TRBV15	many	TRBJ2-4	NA	TGTGCCACCAGCACCCAAGGAGTAGCCAAAAACATTCAGTACTTC	CATSTQGVAKNIQYF
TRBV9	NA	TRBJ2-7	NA	TGTGCCAGCAGCGTAGACATCCGAGGGGCGCCCTACAATGAGCAGTACTTC	CASSVDIRGAPYNEQYF